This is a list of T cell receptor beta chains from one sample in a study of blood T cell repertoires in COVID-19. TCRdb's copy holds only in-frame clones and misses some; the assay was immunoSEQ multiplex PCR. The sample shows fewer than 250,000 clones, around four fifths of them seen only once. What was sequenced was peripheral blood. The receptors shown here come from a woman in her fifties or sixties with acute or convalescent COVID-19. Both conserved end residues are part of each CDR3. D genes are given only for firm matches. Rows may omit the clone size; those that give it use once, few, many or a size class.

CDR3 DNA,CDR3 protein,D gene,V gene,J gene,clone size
TGTGCCAGCAGCTACAGGGGCCCCTACGAGCAGTACTTC,CASSYRGPYEQYF,TRBD1,TRBV7-2,TRBJ2-7,-
TGTGCCAGCGGAAATAGCTGGCCCCAGTATTTT,CASGNSWPQYF,-,TRBV14,TRBJ2-3,-
TGTGCCAGCAGCGTAGGGACTAGCAATGAGCAGTTCTTC,CASSVGTSNEQFF,TRBD2,TRBV9,TRBJ2-1,once
TGTGCCACCAGTGACAGCACAGAAGCTAATGAAAAACTGTTTTTT,CATSDSTEANEKLFF,-,TRBV24-1,TRBJ1-4,-
TGTGCCAGCAGCCCCGGAGTGTGGGGGGCCAACGTCCTGACTTTC,CASSPGVWGANVLTF,-,TRBV7-2,TRBJ2-6,once
TGCGCCAGCAGTGAGTCATTTAGCGGGTACACAGATACGCAGTATTTT,CASSESFSGYTDTQYF,TRBD2,TRBV10-1,TRBJ2-3,-
TGTGCCAGCAGTTACGGAGTAAGCGTTTTTCAAGAGACCCAGTACTTC,CASSYGVSVFQETQYF,-,TRBV6-5,TRBJ2-5,-
TGTGCCAGCAGCTCGATGCCCAGGGGGAGAAATGAGCAGTTCTTC,CASSSMPRGRNEQFF,TRBD1,TRBV5-6,TRBJ2-1,-
TGTGCCAGTAGAGGGAACGACTGGGGGCTTGGGACCCAGTACTTC,CASRGNDWGLGTQYF,-,TRBV19,TRBJ2-5,-
TGTGCCAGCAAGATACTCCGGGACACTAACTATGGCTACACCTTC,CASKILRDTNYGYTF,-,TRBV2,TRBJ1-2,-
TGTGCCAGCAGTTTCCGGGGGGCCGGGAATGAAAAACTGTTTTTT,CASSFRGAGNEKLFF,-,TRBV28,TRBJ1-4,many
TGCGCCAGCAGCCAAGTTAGCGGGCCGGGGCACCAAGAGACCCAGTACTTC,CASSQVSGPGHQETQYF,TRBD2,TRBV4-1,TRBJ2-5,-
TGTGCCAGCAGTGAAAATAGTGAGCAGTTCTTC,CASSENSEQFF,-,TRBV6-1,TRBJ2-1,-
TGTGCCAGCAGCCGCCCGACAGGGCTATATGGCTACACCTTC,CASSRPTGLYGYTF,TRBD1,TRBV3-1/TRBV3-2,TRBJ1-2,-
TGTGCCAGCAGCTCGTTAAGCAGGGCCGGATCCGGGGAGCTGTTTTTT,CASSSLSRAGSGELFF,-,TRBV11-2,TRBJ2-2,few
TGTGCTAGTGGGGACAGGGGAAGGAGCTCCTACAATGAGCAGTTCTTC,CASGDRGRSSYNEQFF,TRBD1,TRBV12-5,TRBJ2-1,-
TGTGCCAGCAGCCCGACGGGGTACTATGCTAGCACAGATACGCAGTATTTT,CASSPTGYYASTDTQYF,-,TRBV14,TRBJ2-3,-
TGTGCCAGCAGTGAACGGACTGGTACCTACGAGCAGTACTTC,CASSERTGTYEQYF,-,TRBV6-1,TRBJ2-7,-
TGTGCCACCCAGTCAGGGAAAAACACTGAAGCTTTCTTT,CATQSGKNTEAFF,-,TRBV24-1,TRBJ1-1,-
TGTGCCAGCAGTTTAGTACAGCCGCCCCAGCATTTT,CASSLVQPPQHF,-,TRBV28,TRBJ1-5,-
TGTGCCAGCACCTCTTACGGGACAGGGGGAAACACCATATATTTT,CASTSYGTGGNTIYF,TRBD1,TRBV28,TRBJ1-3,once
TGTGCCAGCAGCCATCTCGGCACTAGCGGGGACGAGCAGTACTTC,CASSHLGTSGDEQYF,TRBD2,TRBV3-1/TRBV3-2,TRBJ2-7,once
TGTGCCAGCTTTGCACAGGGAAAAGATGAAAAACTGTTTTTT,CASFAQGKDEKLFF,-,TRBV5-6,TRBJ1-4,-
TGTGCCTGGACCACAGGGAGCGAGCAGTACTTC,CAWTTGSEQYF,-,TRBV30,TRBJ2-7,once
TGTGCCAGCAGTCCCGGGCAGGGGCGATATAATGAAAAACTGTTTTTT,CASSPGQGRYNEKLFF,-,TRBV2,TRBJ1-4,-
TGCGCCAGCAGCCCCTTAGGCCCGGGACAGGGCTACGAGCAGTACTTC,CASSPLGPGQGYEQYF,TRBD1,TRBV5-1,TRBJ2-7,once
TGCGCCAGCAGCTCGGGAGTGGTTACCGGGGAGCTGTTTTTT,CASSSGVVTGELFF,-,TRBV5-1,TRBJ2-2,-
TGTGCCAGTAGTCCGACAGGCCCCCGGGGCTACACCTTC,CASSPTGPRGYTF,-,TRBV19,TRBJ1-2,-
TGTGCCAGCAGCTTATTCGGCAGGTTGAACACTGAAGCTTTCTTT,CASSLFGRLNTEAFF,-,TRBV11-2,TRBJ1-1,-
TGTGCCACCCTGGGAGGGAGAGAGACCCAGTACTTC,CATLGGRETQYF,TRBD2,TRBV28,TRBJ2-5,-
TGTGCCAGCAGCCAAGGCCCCTCGGGGAGACGGGTTAATACGCAGTATTTT,CASSQGPSGRRVNTQYF,-,TRBV4-2,TRBJ2-3,-
TGTGCCGGCGGTAGGGGCGACGAGCAGTACTTC,CAGGRGDEQYF,-,TRBV2,TRBJ2-7,-
TGTGCCACCAGCAGAGAAAATAAGGACAGGAACTATGGCTACACCTTC,CATSRENKDRNYGYTF,TRBD1,TRBV15,TRBJ1-2,-
TGTGCCAGCAGTGATCATAGGGGCGGGGACCAAGAGACCCAGTACTTC,CASSDHRGGDQETQYF,-,TRBV6-1,TRBJ2-5,-